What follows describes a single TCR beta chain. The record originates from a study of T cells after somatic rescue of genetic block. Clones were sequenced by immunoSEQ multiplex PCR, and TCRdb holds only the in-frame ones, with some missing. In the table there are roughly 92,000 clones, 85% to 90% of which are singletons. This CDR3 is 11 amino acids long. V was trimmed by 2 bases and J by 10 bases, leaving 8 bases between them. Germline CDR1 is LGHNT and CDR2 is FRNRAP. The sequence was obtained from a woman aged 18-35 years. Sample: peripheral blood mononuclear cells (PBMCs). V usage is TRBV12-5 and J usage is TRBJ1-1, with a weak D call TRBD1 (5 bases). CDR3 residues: CASGLSGGAFF. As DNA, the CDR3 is TGTGCTAGTGGTTTGTCGGGGGGAGCTTTCTTT.